This record covers a single T cell receptor beta chain. Its antigen remains unknown. These data come from a study of post-analysis software for immune sequencing data. V was pared by 0 bases and J by 5 bases, with 11 bases between. This CDR3 region has 15 residues. Germline V gene sequence: CDR1 SGHTA, CDR2 FQGNSA. Included in the TCR beta cDNA libraries were unique molecular identifiers. Once about 0.95 to 10 million T cells were used, about half a million cDNA molecules resulted. TCRdb passed the PCR reads through MiXCR, listing each CDR3 protein once. The table has about 430,000 distinct CDR3 sequences, more than 30% seen once; the top ten hold under 9%. Study results and caveats: Controls had lower frequencies than patients of roughly five TRBV segments, which included TRBV5-6, TRBV5-1 and TRBV20-1.

This sequence originates from a girl aged 2-15 years with multiple sclerosis. Sequencing was carried out using blood. This chain connects TRBV7-2 to TRBJ2-1, with D uncertain. The CDR3 is CASSLAVTNNNEQFF. The CDR3 DNA is TGTGCCAGCAGCTTAGCTGTCACCAACAACAATGAGCAGTTCTTC.